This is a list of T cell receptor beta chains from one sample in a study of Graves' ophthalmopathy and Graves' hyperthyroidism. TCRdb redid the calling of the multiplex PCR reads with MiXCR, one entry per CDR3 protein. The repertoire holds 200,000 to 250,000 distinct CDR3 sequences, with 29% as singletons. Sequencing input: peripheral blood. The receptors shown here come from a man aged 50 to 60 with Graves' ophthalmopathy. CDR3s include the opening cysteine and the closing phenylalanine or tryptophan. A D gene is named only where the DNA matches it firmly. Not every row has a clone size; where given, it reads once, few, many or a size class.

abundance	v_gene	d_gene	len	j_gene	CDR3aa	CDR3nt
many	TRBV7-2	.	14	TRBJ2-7	CASSPQWSSYEQYF	TGTGCCAGCAGCCCCCAGTGGAGCTCCTACGAGCAGTACTTC
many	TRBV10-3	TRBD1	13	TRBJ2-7	CAISGQGAYEQYF	TGTGCCATCAGTGGACAGGGGGCCTACGAGCAGTACTTC
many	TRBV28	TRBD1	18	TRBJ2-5	CASSLGTGRAAWGETQYF	TGTGCCAGCAGTTTAGGGACAGGGAGGGCTGCATGGGGAGAGACCCAGTACTTC
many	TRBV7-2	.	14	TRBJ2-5	CASSPRINQETQYF	TGTGCCAGCAGCCCACGGATCAACCAAGAGACCCAGTACTTC
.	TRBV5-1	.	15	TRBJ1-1	CASSQMGTANTEAFF	TGCGCCAGCAGCCAGATGGGGACCGCGAACACTGAAGCTTTCTTT
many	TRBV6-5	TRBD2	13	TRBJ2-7	CASRGTSGYEQYF	TGTGCCAGCAGAGGGACTAGCGGCTACGAGCAGTACTTC
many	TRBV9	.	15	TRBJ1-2	CASSARGGFDYGYTF	TGTGCCAGCAGCGCAAGGGGAGGCTTTGACTATGGCTACACCTTC
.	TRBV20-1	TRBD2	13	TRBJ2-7	CSARGTSDYEQYF	TGCAGTGCTAGAGGGACTAGCGACTACGAGCAGTACTTC
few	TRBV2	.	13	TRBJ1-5	CASHPQGGQPQHF	TGTGCCAGCCACCCACAGGGTGGGCAGCCCCAGCATTTT
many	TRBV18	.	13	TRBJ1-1	CASSPSGGTEAFF	TGTGCCAGCTCACCATCAGGAGGCACTGAAGCTTTCTTT
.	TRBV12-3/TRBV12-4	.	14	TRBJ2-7	CASSFDSEYYEQYF	TGTGCCAGCAGTTTTGACTCTGAATACTACGAGCAGTACTTC
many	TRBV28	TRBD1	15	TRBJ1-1	CASRPTGGQGTEAFF	TGTGCCAGCAGGCCTACAGGGGGCCAGGGCACTGAAGCTTTCTTT
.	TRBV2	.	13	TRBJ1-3	CASSPHSGNTIYF	TGTGCCAGCAGTCCCCACTCTGGAAACACCATATATTTT
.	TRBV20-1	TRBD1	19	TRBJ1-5	CSARVRPGTDNARNQPQHF	TGCAGTGCTAGAGTCAGACCCGGGACAGACAATGCCCGCAATCAGCCCCAGCATTTT
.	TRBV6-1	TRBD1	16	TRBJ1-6	CASSELDRRYNSPLHF	TGTGCCAGCAGTGAATTGGACAGGCGTTATAATTCACCCCTCCACTTT
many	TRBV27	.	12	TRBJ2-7	CASTSGGGEQYF	TGTGCCAGCACCTCCGGGGGTGGAGAGCAGTACTTC
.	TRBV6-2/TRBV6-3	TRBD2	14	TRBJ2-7	CASSIGLAEYEQYF	TGTGCCAGCAGCATCGGACTAGCGGAATACGAGCAGTACTTC
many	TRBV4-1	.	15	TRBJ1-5	CASSQDRGSPQPQHF	TGCGCCAGCAGCCAAGATCGAGGTTCGCCTCAGCCCCAGCATTTT
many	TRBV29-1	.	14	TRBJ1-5	CSVAETVNNQPQHF	TGCAGCGTTGCCGAGACAGTGAACAATCAGCCCCAGCATTTT
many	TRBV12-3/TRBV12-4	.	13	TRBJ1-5	CASYSSVSPHQHF	TGTGCCAGTTATTCCTCGGTGAGCCCCCACCAGCATTTT
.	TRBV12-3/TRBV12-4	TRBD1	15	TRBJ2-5	CASSSHRGLGETQYF	TGTGCCAGCAGTTCACACAGGGGGCTCGGAGAGACCCAGTACTTC
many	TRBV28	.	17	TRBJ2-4	CASSFRLTIRSKNLQYF	TGTGCCAGCAGTTTTCGGTTAACAATTCGGTCCAAAAACCTTCAGTACTTC
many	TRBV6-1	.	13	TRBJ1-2	CASSDPGRYGYTF	TGTGCCAGCAGTGATCCCGGACGATATGGCTACACCTTC
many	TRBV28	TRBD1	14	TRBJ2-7	CASSPTGVGYEQYF	TGTGCCAGCAGCCCCACAGGGGTTGGCTACGAGCAGTACTTC
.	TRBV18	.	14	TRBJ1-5	CASSPGALNQPQHF	TGTGCCAGCTCACCAGGGGCCCTGAATCAGCCCCAGCATTTT
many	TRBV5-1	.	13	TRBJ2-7	CASSSQGYYEQYF	TGCGCCAGCAGCTCTCAGGGATACTACGAGCAGTACTTC
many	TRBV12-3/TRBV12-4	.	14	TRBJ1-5	CASSITTINQPQHF	TGTGCCAGCAGCATAACAACTATCAATCAGCCCCAGCATTTT
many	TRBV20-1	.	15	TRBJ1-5	CSARSTSGGSQPQHF	TGCAGTGCTAGATCTACCTCGGGGGGCAGTCAGCCCCAGCATTTT
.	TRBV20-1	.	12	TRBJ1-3	CSARDLRNTIYF	TGCAGTGCTAGAGATTTGCGAAACACCATATATTTT
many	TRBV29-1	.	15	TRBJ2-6	CSVGTYISGANVLTF	TGCAGCGTTGGGACTTACATCTCTGGGGCCAACGTCCTGACTTTC
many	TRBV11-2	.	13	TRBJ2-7	CASSSRTVYEQYF	TGTGCCAGCAGCTCTCGGACAGTCTACGAGCAGTACTTC
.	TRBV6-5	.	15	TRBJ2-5	CASSYGGVGGETQYF	TGTGCCAGCAGTTACGGCGGGGTAGGCGGAGAGACCCAGTACTTC
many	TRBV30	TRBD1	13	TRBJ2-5	CAWRDRGGGTQYF	TGTGCCTGGAGAGACAGGGGGGGGGGGACCCAGTACTTC
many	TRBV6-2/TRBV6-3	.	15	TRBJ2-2	CASKESRTNTGELFF	TGTGCCAGCAAAGAGAGCAGGACGAACACCGGGGAGCTGTTTTTT
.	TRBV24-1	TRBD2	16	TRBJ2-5	CATSPGTSGVKETQYF	TGTGCCACCAGTCCAGGGACTAGCGGAGTGAAAGAGACCCAGTACTTC
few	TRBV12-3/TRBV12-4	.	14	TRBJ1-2	CASSLGGSRYGYTF	TGTGCCAGCAGTTTGGGGGGAAGTCGCTATGGCTACACCTTC
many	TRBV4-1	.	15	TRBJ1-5	CASSQDRPPNQPQHF	TGCGCCAGCAGCCAAGATAGGCCACCTAATCAGCCCCAGCATTTT
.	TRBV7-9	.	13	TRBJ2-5	CASSLRSLETQYF	TGTGCCAGCAGCTTAAGGAGTCTGGAGACCCAGTACTTC
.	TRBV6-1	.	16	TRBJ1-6	CASSPDSTITNSPLHF	TGTGCCAGCAGTCCGGACAGCACGATAACAAATTCACCCCTCCACTTT
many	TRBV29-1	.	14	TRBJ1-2	CSVERTDTNYGYTF	TGCAGCGTGGAAAGGACAGATACTAACTATGGCTACACCTTC
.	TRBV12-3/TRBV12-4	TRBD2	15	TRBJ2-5	CASSEDWGGRETQYF	TGTGCCAGCAGTGAGGACTGGGGAGGGCGGGAGACCCAGTACTTC
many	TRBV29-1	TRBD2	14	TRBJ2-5	CSAGGLATQETQYF	TGCAGCGCCGGGGGACTAGCGACCCAAGAGACCCAGTACTTC
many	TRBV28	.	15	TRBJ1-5	CASSPLLITNQPQHF	TGTGCCAGCAGCCCACTACTTATTACGAATCAGCCCCAGCATTTT
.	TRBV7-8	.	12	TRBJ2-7	CASSLSRGEQYF	TGTGCCAGCAGCTTAAGCCGGGGCGAGCAGTACTTC
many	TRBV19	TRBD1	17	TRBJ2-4	CASSANRGRQAKNIQYF	TGTGCCAGTAGTGCTAACAGGGGAAGGCAAGCCAAAAACATTCAGTACTTC
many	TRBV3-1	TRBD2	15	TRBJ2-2	CASSPWTRNTGELFF	TGTGCCAGCAGCCCCTGGACTAGGAACACCGGGGAGCTGTTTTTT
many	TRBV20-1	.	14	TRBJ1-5	CSARDPGPSRPQHF	TGCAGTGCTAGAGATCCGGGGCCCAGTAGGCCCCAGCATTTT
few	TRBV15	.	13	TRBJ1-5	CATSSPEGQPQHF	TGTGCCACCAGCAGCCCTGAGGGGCAGCCCCAGCATTTT
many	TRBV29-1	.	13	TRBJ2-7	CSVPGTSVYEQYF	TGCAGCGTCCCCGGGACATCTGTCTACGAGCAGTACTTC
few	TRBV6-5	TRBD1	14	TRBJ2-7	CASSYDRGPYEQYF	TGTGCCAGCAGTTATGACAGGGGGCCCTACGAGCAGTACTTC
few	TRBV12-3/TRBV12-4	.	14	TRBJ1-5	CASSLLGLNQPQHF	TGTGCCAGCAGTTTACTGGGGCTCAATCAGCCCCAGCATTTT
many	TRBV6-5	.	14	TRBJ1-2	CASSYLAEGYGYTF	TGTGCCAGCAGTTACTTGGCAGAAGGATATGGCTACACCTTC
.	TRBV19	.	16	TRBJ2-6	CASSIEGLTGANVLTF	TGTGCCAGTAGTATTGAGGGGTTAACTGGGGCCAACGTCCTGACTTTC